This TCR beta chain emerged from a study of post-analysis software for immune sequencing data. Broader study findings: Several TRBV segments (TRBV5-6, TRBV5-1 and TRBV20-1 among them) occurred more frequently in patients than in controls. People with multiple sclerosis had a significantly lower normalized Chao1 diversity than controls did. F measure grouped same-batch samples tightly together.

Comment on this clonotype: Its antigen is unknown.

This CDR3 comprises 15 residues. Germline V gives CDR1 SGHTA, CDR2 FQGNSA. Trimming cost V 5 bases and J 5 bases; bases outside gene matches: 12. TCR beta cDNA libraries had unique molecular identifiers. TCRdb used MiXCR to reprocess the PCR reads, holding one entry per CDR3 protein. The table has roughly 150,000 distinct CDR3 sequences, about 37% seen once; the top ten hold 25% to 30%. This chain connects TRBV7-2 to TRBJ2-7; TRBD2 agrees at 7 bases. The TCR comes from a girl aged 10 to 17 with multiple sclerosis. The material was blood, obtained after autologous hematopoietic stem cell transplantation. CDR3 sequence reads: CASSPGGGSSHEQYF. In nucleotides, the CDR3 is TGTGCCAGCAGCCCTGGGGGGGGGAGTTCCCACGAGCAGTACTTC.